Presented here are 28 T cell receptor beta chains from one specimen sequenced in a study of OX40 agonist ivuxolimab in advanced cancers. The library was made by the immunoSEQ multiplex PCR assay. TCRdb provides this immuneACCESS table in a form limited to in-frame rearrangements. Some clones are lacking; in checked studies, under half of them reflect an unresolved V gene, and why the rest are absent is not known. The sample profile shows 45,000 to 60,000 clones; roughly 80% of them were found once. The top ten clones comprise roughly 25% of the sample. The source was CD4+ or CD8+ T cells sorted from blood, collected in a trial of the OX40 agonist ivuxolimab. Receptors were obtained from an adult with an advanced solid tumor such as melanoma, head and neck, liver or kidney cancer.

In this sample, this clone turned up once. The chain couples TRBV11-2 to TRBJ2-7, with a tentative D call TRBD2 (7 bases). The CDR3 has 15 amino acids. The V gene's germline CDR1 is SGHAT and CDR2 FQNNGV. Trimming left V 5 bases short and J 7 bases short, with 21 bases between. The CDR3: CASSPSPAGAWEQYF. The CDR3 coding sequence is TGTGCCAGCAGCCCATCCCCGGCGGGGGCGTGGGAGCAGTACTTC.

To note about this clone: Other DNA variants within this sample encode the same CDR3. The CDR3 here is CASSIGQGGSYEQYF. As DNA, the CDR3 is TGTGCCAGTAGCATCGGACAGGGTGGAAGCTACGAGCAGTACTTC. The rearrangement uses TRBV19 and TRBJ2-7; 8 nucleotides line up with TRBD1. The CDR3 is 15 residues long. J was trimmed by 3 bases and V by 6 bases; bases with no gene match: 10. Germline V gene data show CDR1 as LNHDA and CDR2 as SQIVND (reference sequence).

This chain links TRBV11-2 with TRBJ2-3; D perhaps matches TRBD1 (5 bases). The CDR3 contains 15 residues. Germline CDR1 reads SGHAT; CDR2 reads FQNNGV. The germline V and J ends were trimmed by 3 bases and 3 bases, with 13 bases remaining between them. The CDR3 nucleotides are TGTGCCAGCAGCTTCACTGGGGCCCAGACAGATACGCAGTATTTT. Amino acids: CASSFTGAQTDTQYF.

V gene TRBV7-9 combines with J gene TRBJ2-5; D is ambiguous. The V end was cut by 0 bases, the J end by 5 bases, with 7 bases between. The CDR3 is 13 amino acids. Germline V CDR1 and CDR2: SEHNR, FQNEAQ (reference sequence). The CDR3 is CASSLAIRETQYF. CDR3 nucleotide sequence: TGTGCCAGCAGCTTAGCGATTCGGGAGACCCAGTACTTC.

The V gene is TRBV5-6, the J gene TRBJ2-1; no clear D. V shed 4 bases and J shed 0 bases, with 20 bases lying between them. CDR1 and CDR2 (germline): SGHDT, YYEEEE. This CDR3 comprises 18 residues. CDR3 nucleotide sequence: TGTGCCAGCAGCACAGACCCCCTTCTGGCTAACTCCTACAATGAGCAGTTCTTC. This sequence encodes CASSTDPLLANSYNEQFF.

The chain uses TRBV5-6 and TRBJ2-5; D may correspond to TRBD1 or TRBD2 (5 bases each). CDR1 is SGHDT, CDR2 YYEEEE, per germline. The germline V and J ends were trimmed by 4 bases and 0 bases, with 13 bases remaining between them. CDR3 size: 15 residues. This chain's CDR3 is CASSPEGRDQETQYF. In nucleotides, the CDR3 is TGTGCCAGCAGCCCCGAGGGCAGGGACCAAGAGACCCAGTACTTC.

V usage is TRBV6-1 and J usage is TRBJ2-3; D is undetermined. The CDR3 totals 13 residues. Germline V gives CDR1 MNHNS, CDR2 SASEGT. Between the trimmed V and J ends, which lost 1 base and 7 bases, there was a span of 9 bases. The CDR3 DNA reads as TGTGCCAGCAGTGAAGTTGTGGGGAATACGCAGTATTTT. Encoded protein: CASSEVVGNTQYF.

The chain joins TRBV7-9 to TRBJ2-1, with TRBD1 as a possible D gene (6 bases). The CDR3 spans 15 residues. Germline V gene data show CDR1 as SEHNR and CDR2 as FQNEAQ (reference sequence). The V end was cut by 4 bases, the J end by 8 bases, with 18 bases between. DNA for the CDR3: TGTGCCAGCAGCTCCGGGCAGGGGTTCGGTTATGAGCAGTTCTTC. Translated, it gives CASSSGQGFGYEQFF.

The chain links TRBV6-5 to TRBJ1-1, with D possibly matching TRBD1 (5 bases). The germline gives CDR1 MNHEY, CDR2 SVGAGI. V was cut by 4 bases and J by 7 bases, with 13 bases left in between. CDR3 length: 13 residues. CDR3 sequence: CASSFLGHHEAFF. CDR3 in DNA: TGTGCCAGCAGTTTCCTCGGACATCATGAAGCTTTCTTT.

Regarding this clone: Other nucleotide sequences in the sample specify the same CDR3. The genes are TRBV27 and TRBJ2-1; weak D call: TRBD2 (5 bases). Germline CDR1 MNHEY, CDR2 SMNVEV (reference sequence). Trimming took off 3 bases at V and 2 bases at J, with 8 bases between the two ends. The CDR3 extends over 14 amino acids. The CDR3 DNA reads TGTGCCAGCAGTTTTACCGGGACCTACAATGAGCAGTTCTTC. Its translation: CASSFTGTYNEQFF.

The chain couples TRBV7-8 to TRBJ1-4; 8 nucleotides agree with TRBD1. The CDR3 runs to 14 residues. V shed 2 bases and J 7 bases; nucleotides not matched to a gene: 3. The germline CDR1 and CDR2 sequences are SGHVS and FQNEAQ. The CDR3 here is CASSLLQGGEKLFF. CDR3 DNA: TGTGCCAGCAGCTTATTACAGGGGGGTGAAAAACTGTTTTTT.

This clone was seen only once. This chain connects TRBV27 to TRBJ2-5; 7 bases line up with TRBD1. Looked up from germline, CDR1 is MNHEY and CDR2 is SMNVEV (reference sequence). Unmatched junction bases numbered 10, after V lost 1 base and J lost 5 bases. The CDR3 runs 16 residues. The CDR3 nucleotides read TGTGCCAGCAGTTTATTAGGGGGCGCGATATCCGAGACCCAGTACTTC. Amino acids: CASSLLGGAISETQYF.

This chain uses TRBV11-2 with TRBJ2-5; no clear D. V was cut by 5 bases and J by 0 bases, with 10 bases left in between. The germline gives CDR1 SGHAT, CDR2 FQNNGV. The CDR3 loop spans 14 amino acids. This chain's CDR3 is CASSAVGYQETQYF. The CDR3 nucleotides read TGTGCCAGCAGCGCCGTAGGGTACCAAGAGACCCAGTACTTC.

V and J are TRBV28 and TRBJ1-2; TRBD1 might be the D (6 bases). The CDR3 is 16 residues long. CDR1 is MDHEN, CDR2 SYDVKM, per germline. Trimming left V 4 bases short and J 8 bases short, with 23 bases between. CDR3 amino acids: CASSYRQVPYRGGYTF. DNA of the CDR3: TGTGCCAGCAGTTATAGACAGGTCCCTTATAGGGGCGGCTACACCTTC.

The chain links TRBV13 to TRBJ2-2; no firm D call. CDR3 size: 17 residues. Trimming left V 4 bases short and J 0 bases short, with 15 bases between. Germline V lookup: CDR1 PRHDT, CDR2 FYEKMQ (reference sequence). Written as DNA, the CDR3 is TGTGCCAGCAGCTGCATCCCGGCGAACACGAACACCGGGGAGCTGTTTTTT. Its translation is CASSCIPANTNTGELFF.

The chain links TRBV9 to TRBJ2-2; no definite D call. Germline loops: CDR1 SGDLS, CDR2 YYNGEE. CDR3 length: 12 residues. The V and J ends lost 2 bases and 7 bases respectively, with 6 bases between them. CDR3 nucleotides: TGTGCCAGCAGCGTCGGTGGCGGGGAGCTGTTTTTT. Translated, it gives CASSVGGGELFF.

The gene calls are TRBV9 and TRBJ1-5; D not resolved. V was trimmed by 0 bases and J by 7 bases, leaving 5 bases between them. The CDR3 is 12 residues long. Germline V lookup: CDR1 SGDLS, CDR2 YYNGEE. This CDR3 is CASSVVGQPQHF. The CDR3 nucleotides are TGTGCCAGCAGCGTAGTAGGCCAGCCCCAGCATTTT.

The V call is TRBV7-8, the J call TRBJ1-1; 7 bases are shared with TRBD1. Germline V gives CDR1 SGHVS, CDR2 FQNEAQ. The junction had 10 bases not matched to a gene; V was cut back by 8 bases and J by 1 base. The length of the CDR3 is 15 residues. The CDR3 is CASELLNRGNTEAFF. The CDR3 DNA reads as TGTGCCAGCGAATTATTAAACAGGGGGAACACTGAAGCTTTCTTT.

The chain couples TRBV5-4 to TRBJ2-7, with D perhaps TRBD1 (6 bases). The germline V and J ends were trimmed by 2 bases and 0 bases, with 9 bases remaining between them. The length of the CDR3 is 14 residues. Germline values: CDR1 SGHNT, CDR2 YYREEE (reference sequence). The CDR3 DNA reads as TGTGCCAGCAGCTTCCAGGGGCCCTCCTACGAGCAGTACTTC. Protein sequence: CASSFQGPSYEQYF.

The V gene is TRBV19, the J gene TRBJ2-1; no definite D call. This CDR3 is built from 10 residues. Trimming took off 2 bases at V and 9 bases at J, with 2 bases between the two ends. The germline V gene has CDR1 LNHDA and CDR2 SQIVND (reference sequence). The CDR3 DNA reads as TGTGCCAGTAGTATACGTGAGCAGTTCTTC. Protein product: CASSIREQFF. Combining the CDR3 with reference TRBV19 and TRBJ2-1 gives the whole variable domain DGGITQSPKYLFRKEGQNVTLSCEQNLNHDAMYWYRQDPGQGLRLIYYSQIVNDFQKGDIAEGYSVSREKKESFPLTVTSAQKNPTAFYLCASSIREQFFGPGTRLTVL.

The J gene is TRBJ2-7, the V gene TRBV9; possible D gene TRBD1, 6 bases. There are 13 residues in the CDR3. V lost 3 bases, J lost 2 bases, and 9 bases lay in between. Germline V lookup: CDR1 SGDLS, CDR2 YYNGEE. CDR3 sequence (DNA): TGTGCCAGCAGCGGGGGGCCTACCTACGAGCAGTACTTC. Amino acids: CASSGGPTYEQYF. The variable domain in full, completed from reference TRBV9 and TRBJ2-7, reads DSGVTQTPKHLITATGQRVTLRCSPRSGDLSVYWYQQSLDQGLQFLIQYYNGEERAKGNILERFSAQQFPDLHSELNLSSLELGDSALYFCASSGGPTYEQYFGPGTRLTVT.

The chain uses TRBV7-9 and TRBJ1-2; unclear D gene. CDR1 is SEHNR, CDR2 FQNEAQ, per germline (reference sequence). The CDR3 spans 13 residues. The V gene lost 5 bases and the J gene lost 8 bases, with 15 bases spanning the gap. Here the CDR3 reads CASSPDTLNGYTF. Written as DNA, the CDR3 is TGTGCCAGCAGCCCAGACACTCTTAACGGCTACACCTTC.

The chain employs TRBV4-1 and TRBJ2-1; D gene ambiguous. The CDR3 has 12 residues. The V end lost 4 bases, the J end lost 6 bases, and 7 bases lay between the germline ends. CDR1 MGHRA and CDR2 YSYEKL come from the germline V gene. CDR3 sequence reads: CASSRFVNEQFF. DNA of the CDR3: TGCGCCAGCAGCCGATTTGTCAATGAGCAGTTCTTC.

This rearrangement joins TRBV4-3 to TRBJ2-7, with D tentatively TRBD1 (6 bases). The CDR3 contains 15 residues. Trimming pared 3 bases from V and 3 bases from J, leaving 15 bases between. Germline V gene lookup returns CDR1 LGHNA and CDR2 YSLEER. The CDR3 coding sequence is TGCGCCAGCAGCCAGGGGACACTGGGGATCTACGAGCAGTACTTC. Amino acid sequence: CASSQGTLGIYEQYF.

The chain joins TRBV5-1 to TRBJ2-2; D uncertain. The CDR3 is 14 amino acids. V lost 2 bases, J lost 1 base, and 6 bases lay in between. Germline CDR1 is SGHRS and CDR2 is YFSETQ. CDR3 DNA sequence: TGCGCCAGCAGCTTTTTTCAGAACACCGGGGAGCTGTTTTTT. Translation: CASSFFQNTGELFF.

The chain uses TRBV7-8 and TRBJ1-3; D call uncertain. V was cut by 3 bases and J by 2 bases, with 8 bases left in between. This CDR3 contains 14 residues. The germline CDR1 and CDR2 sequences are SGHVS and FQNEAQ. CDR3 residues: CASSFATTGNTIYF. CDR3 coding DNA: TGTGCCAGCAGCTTCGCCACCACTGGAAACACCATATATTTT.

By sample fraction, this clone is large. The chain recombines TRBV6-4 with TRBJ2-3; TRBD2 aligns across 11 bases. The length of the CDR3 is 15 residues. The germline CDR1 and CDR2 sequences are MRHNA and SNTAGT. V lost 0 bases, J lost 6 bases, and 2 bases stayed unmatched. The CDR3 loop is CASSDSSGGADTQYF. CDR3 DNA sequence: TGTGCCAGCAGTGACTCTAGCGGGGGGGCCGATACGCAGTATTTT.

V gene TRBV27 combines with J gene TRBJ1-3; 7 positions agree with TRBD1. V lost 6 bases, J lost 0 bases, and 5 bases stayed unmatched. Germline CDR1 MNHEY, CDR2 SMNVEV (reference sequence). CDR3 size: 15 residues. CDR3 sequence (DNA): TGTGCCAGCAGCCAGGGGGGGACCTCTGGAAACACCATATATTTT. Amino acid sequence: CASSQGGTSGNTIYF.